This T cell receptor beta chain was observed in a study of control samples from healthy donors and cancer patients. The germline V gene has CDR1 KGHSH and CDR2 LQKENI. There are 13 residues in the CDR3. Clones were read by immunoSEQ multiplex PCR, and TCRdb kept only the in-frame ones, dropping some. The sample shows 200,000 to 250,000 clones, over 90% of them seen only once. This clone occurred once. A junction end diverges from the germline sequence, so it may reflect a read error. Material: blood. The receptor was isolated from a man between 45 and 60 years old in good health. V is TRBV18 and J is TRBJ2-3, with 7 bases matching TRBD1. The CDR3 region has the DNA TGTGCCAGCTCCCAAATCGGGACAGAGACGCAGTATTTT. Amino acids: CASSQIGTETQYF.